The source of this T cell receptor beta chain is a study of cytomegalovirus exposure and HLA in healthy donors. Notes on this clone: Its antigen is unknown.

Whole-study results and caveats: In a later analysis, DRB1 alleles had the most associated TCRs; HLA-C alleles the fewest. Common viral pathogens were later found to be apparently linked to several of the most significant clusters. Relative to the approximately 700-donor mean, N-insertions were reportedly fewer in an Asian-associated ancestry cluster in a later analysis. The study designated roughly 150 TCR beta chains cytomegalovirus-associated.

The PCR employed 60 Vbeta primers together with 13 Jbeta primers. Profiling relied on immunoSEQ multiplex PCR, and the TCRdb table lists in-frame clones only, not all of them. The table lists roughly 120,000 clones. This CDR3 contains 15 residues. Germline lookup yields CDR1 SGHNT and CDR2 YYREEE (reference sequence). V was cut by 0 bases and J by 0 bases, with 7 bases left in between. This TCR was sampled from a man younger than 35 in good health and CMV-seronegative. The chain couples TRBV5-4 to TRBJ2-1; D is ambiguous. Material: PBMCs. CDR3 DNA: TGTGCCAGCAGCTTGGATAGCCCCTCCTACAATGAGCAGTTCTTC. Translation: CASSLDSPSYNEQFF.